This record concerns one T cell receptor beta chain sequence. The target of this receptor is not known. Qualities for individual bases were not recorded, and no much larger clone is one base off. TCRbeta CDR3 regions were sequenced with the immunoSEQ Assay. After extraction, genomic DNA underwent amplification by bias-controlled multiplex PCR, followed by high-throughput sequencing. The published analysis was carried out like this. To quantify the absolute abundance of every unique TCRbeta CDR3 region, sequences were collapsed and filtered. T cell fraction was estimated by normalization of TCRbeta template counts to usable DNA, with usable DNA being measured through amplification of reference genes present in all nucleated cells. Repertoire TCRs were annotated as SARS-CoV-2-specific by exact matching of V gene, CDR3 amino acid sequence and J gene to a known reactive TCR set. MIRA supplied the reference SARS-CoV-2 TCR set, which was filtered for enrichment in COVID-19-positive ImmuneCODE repertoires so that public or cross-reactive TCRs were removed. Using the MIRA antigens, annotated TCRs were further analysed by specific ORF or by position within an ORF. Breadth was defined as the number of annotated unique rearrangements divided by the total number of unique productive rearrangements, and depth was defined as the summed frequency of the annotated unique rearrangements. TCR breadth was compared between groups using two-sided Wilcoxon rank-sum tests. TCRdb took this table from immuneACCESS and kept in-frame rearrangements with V and J called. Such tables lack part of the clones; where checked against another copy, unresolved V genes explain under half of the gap, and the rest is unexplained. V, J and clone size are those of that table, while D and trimming were read from the DNA. The sample table holds fewer than 600,000 clones, of which about 88% were seen once. The ten top clones hold around 1.8% of the sample.

CDR1 and CDR2, per the germline V gene, are SGHAT and FQNNGV. Trimming removed 5 bases from V and 8 bases from J; the gene matches leave 9 bases unexplained. Inclusive of the bounding cysteine and phenylalanine, the CDR3 is 16 residues long. The read is trimmed to its CDR3 DNA, 48 bases read in frame from base 1. This sample was taken from a study of Ad26.COV2.S vaccination and SARS-CoV-2 variants (dated by TCRdb to the early 2020s). About the investigation overall: Vaccine-arm donors came from COV1001, a multicentre, randomized, double-blind, placebo-controlled phase I-IIa trial of Ad26.COV2.S in healthy adults. Ad26.COV2.S was administered intramuscularly at 5 x 10^10 or 1 x 10^11 viral particles, either as a single shot or as two shots given 56 days apart. Sequencing of the TCRbeta repertoire served to evaluate the specificity and breadth of SARS-CoV-2-reactive T cell receptors following Ad26.COV2.S vaccination. The TCR-sequenced set comprised about 32 samples: approximately 19 Ad26.COV2.S vaccine recipients, 5 placebo recipients and 8 SARS-CoV-2 convalescent individuals. Trial participants were randomized into five groups of five, in which low-dose or high-dose Ad26.COV2.S was given once or twice, or placebo was given on both occasions. Investigators did not know the trial group allocation while performing experiments and assessing outcomes. Overall results and qualifications from the work: According to the authors, total T cell responses may have been underestimated by the TCR breadth and depth analyses. After vaccination, substantial breadth of spike-specific CD8+ and CD4+ T cell responses was reported. Compared with placebo recipients, Ad26.COV2.S recipients showed higher spike-specific TCR breadth (P = 0.0014). The study was not powered for comparison of responses between vaccine doses or regimens. Vaccine and placebo recipients had similar non-spike TCR breadth, a finding consistent with the vaccine containing only spike.

The treatment or condition label, as the study defines it: some 20 received Ad26.COV2.S at low or high dose, single or two shots; several received placebo; per-sample allocation not given. For vaccine and placebo recipients, the sequenced repertoires came from samples collected on day 63 after the first injection. Between 29 July and 7 August 2020, Cohort 1b enrolled around 24 adults aged 18-55 years at one site in Boston, USA. Ad26.COV2.S was a replication-incompetent adenovirus type 26 vector that expressed a prefusion-stabilized SARS-CoV-2 spike protein derived from the original Wuhan strain. Recombination linked TRBV11-2 to TRBJ2-1, and 13 junctional nucleotides match TRBD2. This TCR came from a person aged 18-65 years who received the Ad26.COV2.S COVID-19 vaccine or a placebo. The material was peripheral blood, obtained in a trial of Ad26.COV2.S vaccine versus placebo. The nucleotide sequence is given as TGTGCCAGCAGCGCGAGCGGACTAGCGGGAGTAGATGAGCAGTTCTTC. This codes for CASSASGLAGVDEQFF.